A single sample gave rise to the 23 T cell receptor beta chains below, sequenced in a study of Ad26.COV2.S vaccination and SARS-CoV-2 variants. The treatment: some 20 received Ad26.COV2.S at low or high dose, single or two shots; roughly 5 received placebo; per-sample allocation not given. On day 63 after the first injection, vaccine and placebo recipients gave samples. Repertoires were generated with immunoSEQ multiplex PCR, while TCRdb's copy carries only in-frame clones and drops some. The table includes roughly 300,000 clones, around 88% detected once. The specimen was peripheral blood, collected in a trial of Ad26.COV2.S vaccine versus placebo. All receptors derive from a person aged 18 to 59 who received the Ad26.COV2.S COVID-19 vaccine or a placebo.

The chain joins TRBV5-6 to TRBJ2-2; 9 positions match TRBD1. The CDR3 is made up of 16 amino acids. The germline V gene has CDR1 SGHDT and CDR2 YYEEEE. With 3 bases clipped from V and 2 bases from J, the junction kept 5 bases outside the gene matches. CDR3 sequence: CASSSWDRDNTGELFF. The CDR3 bases are TGTGCCAGCAGCTCCTGGGACAGGGATAACACCGGGGAGCTGTTTTTT.

This sequence joins TRBV5-1 and TRBJ1-2; D remains ambiguous. The CDR3 consists of 17 residues. Trimming removed 0 bases from V and 4 bases from J, with 19 bases in between. Germline CDR1 reads SGHRS; CDR2 reads YFSETQ. DNA for the CDR3: TGCGCCAGCAGCTTGGAGGGCACTCGGAGCTCTATCTATGGCTACACCTTC. Protein sequence: CASSLEGTRSSIYGYTF. Based on the CDR3 plus reference TRBV5-1 and TRBJ1-2, the full variable domain is KAGVTQTPRYLIKTRGQQVTLSCSPISGHRSVSWYQQTPGQGLQFLFEYFSETQRNKGNFPGRFSGRQFSNSRSEMNVSTLELGDSALYLCASSLEGTRSSIYGYTFGSGTRLTVV.

The chain carries TRBV28 and TRBJ2-7, with D possibly being TRBD2 (7 bases). Trimming shortened V by 2 bases and J by 5 bases, and 22 bases separated the two germline ends. The CDR3 has 17 residues. Germline-derived CDR1 and CDR2 are MDHEN and SYDVKM. For the CDR3, the DNA is TGTGCCAGCAGTTTAACCCCTGGGGGGCGGGAGCGCGACGAGCAGTACTTC. Its translation is CASSLTPGGRERDEQYF. Drawing the rest from reference TRBV28 and TRBJ2-7, the complete variable domain is DVKVTQSSRYLVKRTGEKVFLECVQDMDHENMFWYRQDPGLGLRLIYFSYDVKMKEKGDIPEGYSVSREKKERFSLILESASTNQTSMYLCASSLTPGGRERDEQYFGPGTRLTVT.

The V and J genes are TRBV4-1 and TRBJ2-3; no definite D call. V gave up 1 base and J gave up 5 bases, with 4 bases separating them. CDR1 is MGHRA and CDR2 is YSYEKL in the germline V gene. The CDR3 covers 12 residues. The CDR3 sequence: CASSQVGDTQYF. The CDR3 bases are TGCGCCAGCAGCCAAGTAGGAGATACGCAGTATTTT.

This chain uses TRBV27 with TRBJ1-1, with unresolved D. Germline values: CDR1 MNHEY, CDR2 SMNVEV (reference sequence). The germline V and J ends were trimmed by 2 bases and 0 bases, with 4 bases remaining between them. The CDR3 extends over 13 amino acids. CDR3 in DNA: TGTGCCAGCAGTTTACTCATGAACACTGAAGCTTTCTTT. Its translation is CASSLLMNTEAFF.

The J gene is TRBJ2-3, the V gene TRBV7-9; D might be TRBD2 (5 bases). Germline assignment: CDR1 SEHNR and CDR2 FQNEAQ (reference sequence). V was clipped by 5 bases and J by 0 bases, with 15 bases between them. The CDR3 is 16 amino acids. The CDR3 loop reads CASSPGVSPSTDTQYF. The CDR3, as DNA: TGTGCCAGCAGCCCCGGGGTGTCCCCTAGCACAGATACGCAGTATTTT.

This chain connects TRBV28 to TRBJ2-1; no definite D call. This CDR3 is 14 amino acids long. Trimming shortened V by 1 base and J by 4 bases, and 8 bases separated the two germline ends. From germline, CDR1 is MDHEN and CDR2 SYDVKM. The CDR3 coding sequence is TGTGCCAGCAGTTTATCCGGCCTGTACAATGAGCAGTTCTTC. Its translation is CASSLSGLYNEQFF.

This chain connects TRBV7-2 to TRBJ2-7, with TRBD2 identical over 7 bases. Germline values: CDR1 SGHTA, CDR2 FQGNSA. V was pared by 1 base and J by 1 base, with 4 bases of the junction left unmatched. This CDR3 has 15 residues. The CDR3 is CASSLVTGGSYEQYF. CDR3 nucleotides: TGTGCCAGCAGCTTAGTTACCGGGGGGTCCTACGAGCAGTACTTC.

This clone was seen a handful of times. The V gene is TRBV10-3, the J gene TRBJ1-5; D not certain. Germline V gives CDR1 ENHRY, CDR2 SYGVKD. V was pared by 2 bases and J by 2 bases, with 10 bases between. There are 15 residues in the CDR3. In DNA, the CDR3 is TGTGCCATCAGTGAGGAGGCAGGAGGCAATCAGCCCCAGCATTTT. Translation gives CAISEEAGGNQPQHF.

The chain combines TRBV25-1 with TRBJ2-1; D might be TRBD1 (5 bases). In germline, CDR1 is MGHDK, CDR2 SYGVNS. This CDR3 region has 15 residues. V was pared by 0 bases and J by 9 bases, with 15 bases between. DNA of the CDR3: TGTGCCAGCAGTGAATATTCCCAGGGTCGAGGTGAGCAGTTCTTC. It is translated as CASSEYSQGRGEQFF.

CDR3 sequence reads: CASSLEFGVYEQFF. Written as DNA, the CDR3 is TGTGCCAGCAGCTTAGAGTTCGGCGTCTATGAGCAGTTCTTC. The chain employs TRBV7-2 and TRBJ2-1; D is uncertain. The CDR3 length is 14 residues. V was clipped by 1 base and J by 8 bases, with 12 bases between them. Germline values: CDR1 SGHTA, CDR2 FQGNSA. The whole variable domain, filled in from reference TRBV7-2 and TRBJ2-1, reads GAGVSQSPSNKVTEKGKDVELRCDPISGHTALYWYRQSLGQGLEFLIYFQGNSAPDKSGLPSDRFSAERTGGSVSTLTIQRTQQEDSAVYLCASSLEFGVYEQFFGPGTRLTVL.

The rearrangement joins TRBV5-1 to TRBJ2-1; 9 bases match TRBD2. J gave up 8 bases and V 0 bases, and 18 bases lay outside the gene matches. This CDR3 region has 19 residues. The germline V gene encodes CDR1 SGHRS and CDR2 YFSETQ. The CDR3 DNA is TGCGCCAGCAGCTTGGGACCGACGGGGCGCGGGAGGGCCGACCATGAGCAGTTCTTC. It codes for CASSLGPTGRGRADHEQFF.

V gene TRBV9 combines with J gene TRBJ1-1; possible D gene TRBD1, 6 bases. V lost 1 base and J lost 3, with 13 bases in between. In germline, CDR1 is SGDLS, CDR2 YYNGEE. The CDR3 length is 15 residues. CDR3 in amino acids: CASSVMGARDTEAFF. The DNA for the CDR3 is TGTGCCAGCAGCGTAATGGGGGCGCGTGACACTGAAGCTTTCTTT.

The chain uses TRBV4-3 and TRBJ1-6, with a tentative D call TRBD1 (5 bases). CDR1 and CDR2 from the germline V gene are LGHNA and YSLEER. The V end lost 0 bases, the J end lost 7 bases, and 10 bases lay between the germline ends. This CDR3 has 15 residues. The CDR3 protein is CASSQDKGTNSPLHF. CDR3 bases: TGCGCCAGCAGCCAAGATAAGGGGACGAATTCACCCCTCCACTTT.

The chain combines TRBV27 with TRBJ2-1; 10 bases line up with TRBD2. J gave up 8 bases and V 4 bases, and 11 bases lay outside the gene matches. This CDR3 region has 16 residues. Germline V gene lookup returns CDR1 MNHEY and CDR2 SMNVEV (reference sequence). The CDR3 is CASSSSRLAGKDEQFF. As DNA, the CDR3 is TGTGCCAGCAGTTCAAGCAGACTAGCGGGTAAAGATGAGCAGTTCTTC.

The chain employs TRBV6-2 or TRBV6-3 and TRBJ2-3, with D possibly TRBD1 on 5 matching bases. V lost 4 bases and J lost 10, with 15 bases in between. CDR1 MNHEY and CDR2 SVGEGT come from the germline V gene. The CDR3 spans 13 residues. CDR3 residues: CASSSSQGHAQYF. In DNA form, the CDR3 reads TGTGCCAGCAGTTCGTCTCAGGGTCACGCGCAGTATTTT.

V and J are TRBV30 and TRBJ2-7, with 7 bases matching TRBD1. This CDR3 contains 12 residues. The germline CDR1 and CDR2 sequences are GTSNPN and SVGIG (reference sequence). V trimming: 5 bases; J trimming: 4 bases; junction bases outside the gene matches: 5. CDR3 amino acids: CAWGDSSYEQYF. Written as DNA, the CDR3 is TGTGCCTGGGGGGACAGCAGTTACGAGCAGTACTTC.

This clone was counted only a few times. V and J are TRBV6-2 or TRBV6-3 and TRBJ1-5; TRBD1 matches 7 bases. The CDR3 runs to 15 residues. Trimming removed 5 bases from V and 7 bases from J; junction bases left unmatched: 11. Per the germline V gene, CDR1 is MNHEY and CDR2 is SVGEGT. The chain's CDR3 is CASSVQGEGGQPQHF. The CDR3 DNA is TGTGCCAGCAGTGTTCAGGGGGAAGGAGGACAGCCCCAGCATTTT.

V usage is TRBV4-3 and J usage is TRBJ2-1, with TRBD1 matching 9 bases. The V segment lost 0 bases and the J segment 4 bases; nucleotides outside the gene matches: 7. Looked up from germline, CDR1 is LGHNA and CDR2 is YSLEER. The CDR3 length is 17 residues. DNA for the CDR3: TGCGCCAGCAGCCAAGATCGGGGACAGGGTAGTTACAATGAGCAGTTCTTC. This codes for CASSQDRGQGSYNEQFF.

The V call is TRBV28, the J call TRBJ2-1, with D unresolved. Looked up from germline, CDR1 is MDHEN and CDR2 is SYDVKM. With 4 bases removed from V and 10 bases from J, the gap between germline ends came to 14 bases. The length of the CDR3 is 13 residues. This CDR3 is CASSSFGPREQFF. The CDR3 DNA reads as TGTGCCAGCAGTTCGTTCGGCCCCCGGGAGCAGTTCTTC.

This rearrangement joins TRBV28 to TRBJ1-1, with D perhaps TRBD1 (6 bases). Per germline, CDR1 MDHEN and CDR2 SYDVKM. This CDR3 spans 15 amino acids. V was cut by 6 bases and J by 2 bases, with 16 bases left in between. DNA of the CDR3: TGTGCCAGCAGCGGAACTGGGGGGCAAAACACTGAAGCTTTCTTT. Translation gives CASSGTGGQNTEAFF.

This clone was recorded once. The V call is TRBV27, the J call TRBJ2-2; D is undetermined. CDR1 MNHEY and CDR2 SMNVEV come from the germline V gene (reference sequence). The CDR3 consists of 15 residues. Trimming shortened V by 5 bases and J by 0 bases, and 10 bases separated the two germline ends. CDR3 DNA: TGTGCCAGCAGTCCACATCGGTCGAACACCGGGGAGCTGTTTTTT. It is translated as CASSPHRSNTGELFF.

The rearrangement links TRBV2 to TRBJ1-5; D is unclear. The V and J ends lost 7 bases and 2 bases respectively, with 9 bases between them. The CDR3 is 13 residues long. Germline values: CDR1 SNHLY, CDR2 FYNNEI. CDR3 sequence: CASTSLGNQPQHF. The CDR3 nucleotides are TGTGCCAGCACCTCCCTTGGCAATCAGCCCCAGCATTTT.